This T cell receptor (beta chain) was retrieved from a study of blood T cell repertoires in COVID-19. Germline V lookup: CDR1 LGHDT, CDR2 YNNKEL (reference sequence). Losses at the gene ends were 3 bases for V and 2 bases for J; bases not matched to a gene: 6. This CDR3 region has 15 residues. In the study's own analysis: Estimates of nucleated cell counts were drawn from the amplification of reference gene primers. Sequencing used immunoSEQ multiplex PCR; TCRdb keeps in-frame clones, though not all of them. For V, J and clone size, that table is used; D and trimming come from the DNA. Among 100,000 to 150,000 clones listed, 65% to 90% were seen once.

Material for sequencing was peripheral blood. The sequence was collected from an older man with active or convalescent COVID-19. This rearrangement joins TRBV3-1 (or the pseudogene TRBV3-2) to TRBJ2-7, with 8 nucleotides matching TRBD1. The CDR3: CASSHPGQATYEQYF. DNA for the CDR3: TGTGCCAGCAGCCACCCGGGACAGGCGACCTACGAGCAGTACTTC.